Included here is one T cell receptor beta chain sequence, with context. Its antigen is currently unknown. This entry is derived from a study of vaccination effects on CD4 cells after COVID-19. The germline V gene has CDR1 SGHNT and CDR2 YYREEE (reference sequence). The CDR3 has 16 amino acids. The V and J ends lost 4 bases and 2 bases respectively, with 16 bases between them. Before any sequencing was done, the ViraFEST assay used viral peptide pools to expand antigen-specific CD4+ T cells. Culture lasted about 10 days before CD4+ T cell isolation. Absence of prior SARS-CoV-2 infection characterized the vaccine recipients, who showed negative nucleocapsid antibodies. In the cultures, half the medium was exchanged for IL-2 medium on days 3 and 7. Some clones are missing from TCRdb's copy, which holds only in-frame ones; the method was immunoSEQ multiplex PCR. The data contain some 77,000 clones, approximately 72% of them singletons.

This chain joins TRBV5-4 and TRBJ1-3; D unresolved. This TCR was sampled from a human donor who received a COVID-19 vaccine. Sequenced material: CD4+ T cells from PBMCs cultured with HCoV-OC43 spike peptides, taken before COVID-19 vaccination. Subset in this sample: HCoV-OC43 spike overlapping peptide pool stimulation. The CDR3 DNA sequence: TGTGCCAGCAGCCCGGACCTAGGGATGACTGGAAACACCATATATTTT. Protein product: CASSPDLGMTGNTIYF. The full variable domain, its missing parts supplied by reference TRBV5-4 and TRBJ1-3, is ETGVTQSPTHLIKTRGQQVTLRCSSQSGHNTVSWYQQALGQGPQFIFQYYREEENGRGNFPPRFSGLQFPNYSSELNVNALELDDSALYLCASSPDLGMTGNTIYFGEGSWLTVV.